The clone carrying this TCR beta chain was seen only a few times. Trimming at V came to 5 bases and at J to 1 base, leaving 3 bases not matched to a gene. The CDR3 contains 14 residues. Germline V gene lookup returns CDR1 SEHNR and CDR2 FQNEAQ (reference sequence). Here immunoSEQ multiplex PCR was the method, and the copy in TCRdb shows in-frame clones only, minus some. The sample lists approximately 300,000 clones, about 85% occurring once. The record originates from a study of Ad26.COV2.S vaccination and SARS-CoV-2 variants. Treatment in this sample: some 20 received Ad26.COV2.S at low or high dose, single or two shots; about 5 received placebo; per-sample allocation not given. Each sample was drawn 63 days after the first injection (of vaccine or placebo).

This rearrangement joins TRBV7-9 to TRBJ2-7; 9 bases line up with TRBD2. The TCR sequence derives from a person between 18 and 65 years old who received the Ad26.COV2.S COVID-19 vaccine or a placebo. The material was peripheral blood, obtained in a trial of Ad26.COV2.S vaccine versus placebo. The CDR3 DNA sequence: TGTGCCAGCAGCACTAGCGGGTTTTCCTACGAGCAGTACTTC. It is translated as CASSTSGFSYEQYF.